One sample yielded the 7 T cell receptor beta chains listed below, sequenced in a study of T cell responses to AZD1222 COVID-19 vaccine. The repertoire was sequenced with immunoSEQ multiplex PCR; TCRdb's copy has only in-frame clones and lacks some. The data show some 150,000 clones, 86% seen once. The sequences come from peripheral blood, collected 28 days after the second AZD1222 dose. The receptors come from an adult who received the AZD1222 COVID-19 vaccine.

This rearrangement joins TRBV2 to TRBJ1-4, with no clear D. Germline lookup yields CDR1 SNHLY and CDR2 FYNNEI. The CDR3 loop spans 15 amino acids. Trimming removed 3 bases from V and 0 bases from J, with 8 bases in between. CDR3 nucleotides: TGTGCCAGCAGTGATCCCGGGACAACTAATGAAAAACTGTTTTTT. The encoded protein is CASSDPGTTNEKLFF.

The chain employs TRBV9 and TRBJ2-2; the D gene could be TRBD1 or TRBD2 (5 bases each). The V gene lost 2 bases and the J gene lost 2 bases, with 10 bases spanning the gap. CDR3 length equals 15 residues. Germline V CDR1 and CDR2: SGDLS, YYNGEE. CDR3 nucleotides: TGTGCCAGCAGCGTGGGGGTCCTAAACACCGGGGAGCTGTTTTTT. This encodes CASSVGVLNTGELFF.

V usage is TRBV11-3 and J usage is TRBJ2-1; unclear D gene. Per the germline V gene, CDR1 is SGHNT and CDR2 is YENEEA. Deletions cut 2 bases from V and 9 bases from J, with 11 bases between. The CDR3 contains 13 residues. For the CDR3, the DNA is TGTGCCAGCAGCTTAAGCAGCCATGGTGAGCAGTTCTTC. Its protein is CASSLSSHGEQFF.

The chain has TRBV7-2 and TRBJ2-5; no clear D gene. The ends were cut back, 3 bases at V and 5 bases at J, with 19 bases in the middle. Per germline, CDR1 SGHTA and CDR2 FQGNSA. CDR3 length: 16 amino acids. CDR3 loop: CASSFAVGSPSETQYF. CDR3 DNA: TGTGCCAGCAGCTTCGCGGTCGGTAGCCCTTCGGAGACCCAGTACTTC. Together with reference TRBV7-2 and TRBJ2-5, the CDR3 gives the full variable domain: GAGVSQSPSNKVTEKGKDVELRCDPISGHTALYWYRQSLGQGLEFLIYFQGNSAPDKSGLPSDRFSAERTGGSVSTLTIQRTQQEDSAVYLCASSFAVGSPSETQYFGPGTRLLVL.

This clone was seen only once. CDR3 nucleotides: TGTGCCAGCAGCCCCCGGGGGGCCGGGTCCGCTGAAGCTTTCTTT. It specifies CASSPRGAGSAEAFF. V is TRBV14 and J is TRBJ1-1; possibly TRBD1 for D (6 bases). The germline CDR1 and CDR2 sequences are SGHDN and FVKESK. CDR3 length: 15 residues. V lost 4 bases and J 6 bases, leaving 18 bases between the germline ends.

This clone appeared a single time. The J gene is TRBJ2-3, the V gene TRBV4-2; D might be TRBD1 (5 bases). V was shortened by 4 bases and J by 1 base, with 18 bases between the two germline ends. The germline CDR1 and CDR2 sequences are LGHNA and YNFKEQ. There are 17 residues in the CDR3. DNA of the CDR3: TGTGCCAGCAGCCCACGAGGTTCCCTAGGGGGCACAGATACGCAGTATTTT. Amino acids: CASSPRGSLGGTDTQYF.

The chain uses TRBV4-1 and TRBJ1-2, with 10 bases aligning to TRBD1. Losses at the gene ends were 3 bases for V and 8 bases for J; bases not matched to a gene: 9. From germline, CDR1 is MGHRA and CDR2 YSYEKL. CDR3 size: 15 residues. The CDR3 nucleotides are TGCGCCAGCAGCCACGTCCGGGGGACAGGGGTAGGCTACACCTTC. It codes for CASSHVRGTGVGYTF.